This TCR beta chain was captured in a study of blood T cell repertoires in COVID-19. Sequencing used immunoSEQ multiplex PCR; TCRdb keeps in-frame clones, though not all of them. The sample yields approximately 280,000 clones, around 86% seen once. The CDR3 length is 14 residues. Germline-derived CDR1 and CDR2 are LGHDT and YNNKEL (reference sequence). With 6 bases removed from V and 5 bases from J, the gap between germline ends came to 11 bases. The sequencing input was peripheral blood. The gene calls are TRBV3-1 (or the pseudogene TRBV3-2) and TRBJ1-6; no definite D call. This receptor was taken from a man in his fifties with acute or convalescent COVID-19. The CDR3 coding sequence is TGTGCCAGCAGGGGAGTAGGAGATAATTCACCCCTCCACTTT. This gives the protein CASRGVGDNSPLHF.